This entry concerns a single TCR beta chain. In the authors' workflow: Reference gene primer amplification gave nucleated cell count estimates. Profiling relied on immunoSEQ multiplex PCR, and the TCRdb table lists in-frame clones only, not all of them. V and J calls and clone size are copied from that table; D and trimming were computed from the DNA. Here the sample spans about 80,000 clones, almost 85% being singletons. The trim removed 9 bases at V and 5 bases at J, leaving 7 bases unmatched. The germline gives CDR1 LNHDA, CDR2 SQIVND (reference sequence). CDR3 length equals 15 residues. This sample is part of a study of blood T cell repertoires in COVID-19.

The specimen sequenced was peripheral blood. This rearrangement joins TRBV19 to TRBJ1-6; 10 bases line up with TRBD1. The TCR comes from a human donor in a cohort sampled during active COVID-19. The CDR3 loop is CASVDRGRNNSPLHF. CDR3 DNA: TGTGCCAGCGTAGACAGGGGGCGGAATAATTCACCCCTCCACTTT.